Sequencing of this T cell receptor beta chain was carried out in a study of shared clonotypes between healthy human individuals. About the research overall: The donor group consisted of a couple of women and a few men, aged 18 to 49. Points from the study as a whole: Larger estimated richness was generally recorded for naive subsets relative to memory subsets. Shared across a few donors were roughly 5% of the naive CD4 clonotypes.

CDR3 length equals 18 residues. V lost 0 bases and J lost 0; bases outside the gene matches: 5. CDR1 LGHNA and CDR2 YSLEER come from the germline V gene. TCRdb's copy holds only in-frame clones and misses some; the assay was immunoSEQ multiplex PCR. The repertoire holds over 75,000 clones, 60% to 75% seen once, with roughly 49% in the top ten. The table lists this clone with a few counts. Its antigen remains unknown. Sequencing was done on a sample of memory CD8+ T cells sorted from blood. Documented subset: CD45RO+ cells pooled with CCR7-negative TemRA cells. This TCR was sampled from a man younger than 45 in good health. The V gene is TRBV4-3, the J gene TRBJ2-2, with 9 bases lining up with TRBD2. This CDR3 is CASSQESAGGANTGELFF. The CDR3, as DNA: TGCGCCAGCAGCCAAGAGAGCGCGGGAGGGGCGAACACCGGGGAGCTGTTTTTT.